This T cell receptor (beta chain) emerged from a study of T cells in Graves' hyperthyroidism and ophthalmopathy. Amplified regions were TCR beta CDR3 sequences from RNA transcripts. The TCR CDR3 was amplified in a first-round RT-PCR using the HTBI primer set. TCRdb passed the multiplex PCR reads through MiXCR, listing each CDR3 protein once. In the table there are 600,000 to 800,000 distinct CDR3 sequences, 35% of which are singletons. Sequencing used blood. The source is a middle-aged woman with Graves' hyperthyroidism.

The CDR3 region has the DNA TGTGCCAGTAGTCACGAGGGGAGCTCAGATACGCAGTATTTT. It codes for CASSHEGSSDTQYF. The V call is TRBV19, the J call TRBJ2-3; D might be TRBD1 or TRBD2, each matching 5 bases. The CDR3 sequence is 14 residues long. Germline loops: CDR1 LNHDA, CDR2 SQIVND (reference sequence). V was cut by 5 bases and J by 4 bases, with 13 bases left in between.